This record covers a single T cell receptor beta chain. Antigen unknown. Both 60 Vbeta primers and 13 Jbeta primers went into the PCR. The table came from immunoSEQ multiplex PCR; TCRdb's copy has only in-frame clones and leaves some out. The table includes 90,000 to 110,000 clones, about 16% detected once. These data are taken from a study of cytomegalovirus exposure and HLA in healthy donors. Overall study findings and caveats: Sequencing likely produced, as an artifact, a cluster of highly shared sequence variants. Accurate prediction of most subjects' HLA-A and HLA-B alleles from TCR beta sequences was reported.

The CDR3 is made up of 14 amino acids. The germline gives CDR1 LNHDA, CDR2 SQIVND (reference sequence). The V gene end was trimmed by 6 bases and the J gene end by 6 bases; junction bases not matched to a gene: 9. Nominally healthy donors were sampled, though unrecorded immune exposures were likely. This chain joins TRBV19 and TRBJ1-2, with 8 bases matching TRBD1. The sample comprised PBMCs. This clonotype was sampled from a female donor in good health and CMV-seronegative. CDR3 sequence reads: CASRTDRVPNGYTF. The CDR3 nucleotides read TGTGCCAGTAGGACGGACAGGGTGCCTAATGGCTACACCTTC.